The source of this T cell receptor (beta chain) is a study of cytomegalovirus exposure and HLA in healthy donors. Findings of the study overall: Many donors shared some public TCRs, even though most TCR sequences were rare.

Sequencing was performed with immunoSEQ multiplex PCR; in TCRdb, only in-frame clones are kept and a portion is missing. The data hold roughly 50,000 clones, with around 93% observed a single time. The length of the CDR3 is 14 residues. CDR1 MNHEY and CDR2 SVGAGI come from the germline V gene. Between the trimmed V and J ends, which lost 6 bases and 0 bases, there was a span of 9 bases. Worth noting for this clone: The antigen remains undetermined.

The chain has TRBV6-5 and TRBJ1-3; possibly TRBD1 for D (6 bases). Sequenced material: PBMCs. The sequence derives from a woman under 30 in good health and CMV-seropositive. CDR3 nucleotides: TGTGCCAGCAGAACAGGGAGCTCTGGAAACACCATATATTTT. It yields the protein CASRTGSSGNTIYF.